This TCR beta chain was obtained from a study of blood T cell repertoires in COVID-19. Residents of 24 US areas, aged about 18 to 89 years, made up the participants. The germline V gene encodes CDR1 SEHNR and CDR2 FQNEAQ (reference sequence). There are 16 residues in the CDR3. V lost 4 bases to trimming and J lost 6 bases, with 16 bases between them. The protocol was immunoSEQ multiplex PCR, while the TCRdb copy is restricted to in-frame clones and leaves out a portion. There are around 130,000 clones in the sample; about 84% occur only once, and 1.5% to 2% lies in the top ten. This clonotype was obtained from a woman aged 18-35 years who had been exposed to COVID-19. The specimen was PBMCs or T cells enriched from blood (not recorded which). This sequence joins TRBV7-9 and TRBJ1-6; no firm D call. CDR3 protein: CASSSPPGEVNSPLHF. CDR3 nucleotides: TGTGCCAGCAGCTCACCCCCGGGAGAGGTTAATTCACCCCTCCACTTT.